This T cell receptor (beta chain) was captured in a study of T cells in Graves' hyperthyroidism and ophthalmopathy. Whole-study findings and limits: Prediction of ophthalmopathy progression came a median 6.5 months pre-onset.

Amplification of TCR beta CDR3 regions was performed using RNA transcripts as template. A first-round RT-PCR of the TCR CDR3 used the HTBI primer set. TCRdb passed the multiplex PCR reads through MiXCR, listing each CDR3 protein once. The table includes about 350,000 distinct CDR3 sequences, 12% to 15% detected once. This CDR3 is built from 17 residues. The V and J ends lost 0 bases and 7 bases respectively, with 22 bases between them. This clonotype was counted ten times or more. The antigen is not known. Disease duration was under 3 months in the ophthalmopathy patients, who also had a Clinical Activity Score of at least 3 and a NOSPECS grade of at least 4.

The sequenced material came from blood. The V call is TRBV12-3 or TRBV12-4, the J call TRBJ2-7; D may be TRBD1 (5 bases). This TCR came from a woman in her thirties or forties with Graves' ophthalmopathy. The CDR3: CASSLARWGRLSSEQYF. The CDR3 nucleotides are TGTGCCAGCAGTTTAGCTCGCTGGGGCAGGCTGAGTAGTGAGCAGTACTTC.